This TCR beta chain was observed in a study of Ad26.COV2.S vaccination and SARS-CoV-2 variants. Study at large: By the intramuscular route, Ad26.COV2.S was given once, or twice 56 days apart. The study, taken as a whole, reports: In TCR breadth and depth analyses, total T cell responses may have been underestimated. Reportedly, spike-specific CD8+ and CD4+ T cell responses achieved substantial breadth once vaccination had taken place.

Clones were read by immunoSEQ multiplex PCR, and TCRdb kept only the in-frame ones, dropping some. The sample shows about 460,000 clones, roughly nine tenths of them seen only once. This clone came up a few times. The antigen is unknown. Stated treatment: roughly 20 received Ad26.COV2.S at low or high dose, single or two shots; roughly five received placebo; per-sample allocation not given. At day 63 after the first vaccine or placebo injection, samples were drawn. It was an adult aged 18-55 years in Boston who was the donor. The clonotype comes from a person between 18 and 65 years old who received the Ad26.COV2.S COVID-19 vaccine or a placebo. Material: peripheral blood, obtained in a trial of Ad26.COV2.S vaccine versus placebo.

The CDR3 DNA reads as TGTGCCTGGAGAGGGGGAGGAGGGTCACCCCTCCACTTT. Translation gives CAWRGGGGSPLHF. The J gene is TRBJ1-6, the V gene TRBV30, with D perhaps matching TRBD1 (6 bases). Germline V CDR1 and CDR2: GTSNPN, SVGIG (reference sequence). V lost 3 bases to trimming and J lost 10 bases, with 13 bases between them. The CDR3 consists of 13 residues.